The 30 T cell receptor beta chains listed next were all sequenced from one sample in a study of OX40 agonist ivuxolimab in advanced cancers. Clones were sequenced by immunoSEQ multiplex PCR, and TCRdb holds only the in-frame ones, with some missing. The sample has nearly 60,000 clones, about 81% seen once. The sequencing here drew on CD4+ or CD8+ T cells sorted from blood, taken in a trial of the OX40 agonist ivuxolimab. The receptor source for this set is an adult with an advanced solid tumor such as melanoma, head and neck, liver or kidney cancer.

V usage is TRBV5-3 and J usage is TRBJ2-3; D gene uncertain. TRBV5-3 carries the ORF label, with uncertain function. The CDR3 is 14 residues long. The V end lost 0 bases, the J end lost 2 bases, and 7 bases lay between the germline ends. CDR3: CARSLARYTDTQYF. The CDR3 DNA reads TGTGCCAGAAGCTTGGCCAGGTACACAGATACGCAGTATTTT.

The rearrangement uses TRBV11-2 and TRBJ2-3; 9 bases match TRBD1. This CDR3 is built from 17 residues. Germline V CDR1 and CDR2: SGHAT, FQNNGV. V was clipped by 3 bases and J by 5 bases; unmatched bases: 12. CDR3: CASSFRGAGQGGDTQYF. In nucleotides, the CDR3 is TGTGCCAGCAGCTTCCGGGGAGCGGGACAGGGAGGAGATACGCAGTATTTT.

Only one count was recorded for this clone. The chain has TRBV6-5 and TRBJ1-6; 9 bases fit TRBD1. CDR1 and CDR2 (germline): MNHEY, SVGAGI. The CDR3 spans 14 residues. V was pared by 5 bases and J by 10 bases, with 6 bases of the junction left unmatched. The CDR3 nucleotides are TGTGCCAGCAGTCAGGACAGGGGACGGTCACCCCTCCACTTT. Its protein is CASSQDRGRSPLHF.

The chain carries TRBV6-1 and TRBJ2-3, with D possibly TRBD2 on 5 matching bases. CDR1 is MNHNS, CDR2 SASEGT, per germline. The CDR3 runs 15 residues. Trimming cost V 7 bases and J 1 base, with 15 bases left between them. The CDR3 bases are TGTGCCAGCACCGGCAGACTAAGAGGCACAGATACGCAGTATTTT. This gives the protein CASTGRLRGTDTQYF.

This clone was counted between two and nine times. Here the CDR3 DNA reads TGTGCCAGCAGCTTGGACAGCAGCTCCTATAATTCACCCCTCCACTTT. Its translation: CASSLDSSSYNSPLHF. The V and J genes are TRBV5-4 and TRBJ1-6; the D is unclear. Germline V gene data show CDR1 as SGHNT and CDR2 as YYREEE (reference sequence). V shed 0 bases and J shed 0 bases, with 7 bases lying between them. This CDR3 contains 16 residues.

The chain has TRBV14 and TRBJ2-7; unclear D gene. The germline V and J ends were trimmed by 5 bases and 7 bases, with 15 bases remaining between them. CDR1 is SGHDN and CDR2 is FVKESK in the germline V gene. The CDR3 is 13 residues long. The CDR3 region is CASSYALLDEQYF. The CDR3 DNA reads TGTGCCAGCAGCTACGCCTTATTGGATGAGCAGTACTTC.

The chain is built from TRBV2 and TRBJ1-6, with a tentative D call TRBD1 (6 bases). Deletions cut 8 bases from V and 7 bases from J, with 12 bases between. Germline V CDR1 and CDR2: SNHLY, FYNNEI. The CDR3 totals 13 residues. Written as DNA, the CDR3 is TGTGCCAGCGAGACGGGGGCCAATTCACCCCTCCACTTT. Amino acid sequence: CASETGANSPLHF.

The V gene is TRBV11-3, the J gene TRBJ2-3, with 11 positions matching TRBD2. V lost 5 bases to trimming and J lost 6 bases; unmatched junction nucleotides: 4. The length of the CDR3 is 14 residues. Germline values: CDR1 SGHNT, CDR2 YENEEA. CDR3 DNA sequence: TGTGCCAGCAGCGTTAGCGGGGGGGTTGATACGCAGTATTTT. Translation: CASSVSGGVDTQYF.

Written as DNA, the CDR3 is TGCGCCAGCAGCCGGAGCGGGGGGAACACCGGGGAGCTGTTTTTT. This gives the protein CASSRSGGNTGELFF. J is TRBJ2-2 and V is TRBV10-2; 8 nucleotides agree with TRBD2. Germline V gene data show CDR1 as WSHSY and CDR2 as SAAADI. V gave up 6 bases and J gave up 1 base; unmatched junction bases: 4. The CDR3 runs to 15 residues.

The CDR3 loop is CASSGRTGTDTQYF. The CDR3 region has the DNA TGTGCCAGCAGTGGGAGGACAGGGACAGATACGCAGTATTTT. This rearrangement joins TRBV6-1 to TRBJ2-3; TRBD1 matches at 8 bases. Per the germline V gene, CDR1 is MNHNS and CDR2 is SASEGT. The CDR3 loop spans 14 amino acids. Unmatched junction bases numbered 3, after V lost 4 bases and J lost 3 bases.

V usage is TRBV18 and J usage is TRBJ2-1; weak D call: TRBD2 (6 bases). The CDR3 is 14 residues long. CDR1 and CDR2 (germline): KGHSH, LQKENI. The V end lost 3 bases, the J end lost 10 bases, and 16 bases lay between the germline ends. The CDR3 DNA sequence: TGTGCCAGCTCACCGGCGATCGATGCGGGGGAGCAGTTCTTC. As protein: CASSPAIDAGEQFF. The full variable domain, completed using reference TRBV18 and TRBJ2-1, is NAGVMQNPRHLVRRRGQEARLRCSPMKGHSHVYWYRQLPEEGLKFMVYLQKENIIDESGMPKERFSAEFPKEGPSILRIQQVVRGDSAAYFCASSPAIDAGEQFFGPGTRLTVL.

The rearrangement uses TRBV12-5 and TRBJ2-3; D remains ambiguous. Trimming cost V 6 bases and J 3 bases, with 7 bases left between them. The CDR3 spans 12 residues. CDR1 is LGHNT and CDR2 is FRNRAP in the germline V gene. The chain's CDR3 is CASGSRTDTQYF. Written as DNA, the CDR3 is TGTGCTAGTGGCTCTCGGACAGATACGCAGTATTTT.

The genes are TRBV9 and TRBJ2-7; 7 bases agree with TRBD1. Germline CDR1 is SGDLS and CDR2 is YYNGEE. Trimming removed 3 bases from V and 2 bases from J; junction bases left unmatched: 5. This CDR3 is built from 14 residues. The CDR3 spells CASSGQGRPYEQYF. The CDR3 DNA follows: TGTGCCAGCAGCGGACAGGGAAGACCCTACGAGCAGTACTTC.

The chain combines TRBV11-1 with TRBJ2-5, with D unresolved. Germline CDR1 reads SGHAT; CDR2 reads FQDESV (reference sequence). This CDR3 is 11 amino acids long. Trimming pared 5 bases from V and 0 bases from J, leaving 1 base between. For the CDR3, the DNA is TGTGCCAGCAGCGACCAAGAGACCCAGTACTTC. Amino acids: CASSDQETQYF.

The V and J genes are TRBV6-1 and TRBJ1-3; D is uncertain. CDR1 MNHNS and CDR2 SASEGT come from the germline V gene. This CDR3 has 14 residues. The V end lost 7 bases, the J end lost 0 bases, and 10 bases lay between the germline ends. The CDR3: CASTTSSSGNTIYF. Written as DNA, the CDR3 is TGTGCCAGCACGACATCGAGCTCTGGAAACACCATATATTTT.

This clone was picked up a small number of times. The chain is built from TRBV12-5 and TRBJ1-1, with a tentative D call TRBD1 (5 bases). Trimming left V 3 bases short and J 3 bases short, with 8 bases between. The CDR3 has 13 residues. From germline, CDR1 is LGHNT and CDR2 FRNRAP. The CDR3 DNA reads as TGTGCTAGTGGTTTTGGGGGGGACACTGAAGCTTTCTTT. Residues: CASGFGGDTEAFF.

This chain connects TRBV19 to TRBJ1-5; 7 nucleotides match TRBD1. Trimming took 4 bases from V and 0 from J; bases not matched to a gene: 3. The germline CDR1 and CDR2 sequences are LNHDA and SQIVND (reference sequence). The CDR3 spans 15 residues. In nucleotides, the CDR3 is TGTGCCAGTAGTACGGGACAGTATAGCAATCAGCCCCAGCATTTT. Protein sequence: CASSTGQYSNQPQHF.

This chain connects TRBV6-1 to TRBJ2-1; D remains unclear. The length of the CDR3 is 15 residues. Trimming stripped 2 bases from V and 0 bases from J, with 8 bases between. Germline values: CDR1 MNHNS, CDR2 SASEGT. Written as DNA, the CDR3 is TGTGCCAGCAGTGAATCGGGTCGCTCCTACAATGAGCAGTTCTTC. This encodes CASSESGRSYNEQFF.

This rearrangement joins TRBV28 to TRBJ2-3; D might be TRBD2 (7 bases). The germline V gene encodes CDR1 MDHEN and CDR2 SYDVKM. Trimming removed 3 bases at V and 3 bases at J, with 13 bases between. The CDR3 consists of 15 residues. Here the CDR3 DNA reads TGTGCCAGCAGTTTGAGGGGGGGAGGGACAGATACGCAGTATTTT. Translating gives CASSLRGGGTDTQYF.

The V and J genes are TRBV2 and TRBJ2-1; tentative D call: TRBD2 (5 bases). In germline, CDR1 is SNHLY, CDR2 FYNNEI. V was cut by 3 bases and J by 14 bases, with 14 bases left in between. The CDR3 totals 12 residues. The CDR3 DNA reads as TGTGCCAGCAGTGATCCGGGGAAACGAGAGTTCTTC. Translated: CASSDPGKREFF.

The chain joins TRBV10-1 to TRBJ2-1; D uncertain. V lost 0 bases and J 6 bases, leaving 9 bases between the germline ends. The CDR3 covers 14 residues. CDR1 WNHNN and CDR2 SYGVQD come from the germline V gene (reference sequence). The CDR3 nucleotides are TGCGCCAGCAGTGAGTCGGGCAGGCTCAATGAGCAGTTCTTC. It yields the protein CASSESGRLNEQFF.

This chain connects TRBV5-4 to TRBJ2-3; no clear D gene. V lost 1 base to trimming and J lost 2 bases, with 8 bases between them. This CDR3 comprises 14 residues. Germline V CDR1 and CDR2: SGHNT, YYREEE (reference sequence). The CDR3 nucleotides read TGTGCCAGCAGCTTGAGGGTGAACACAGATACGCAGTATTTT. Translation gives CASSLRVNTDTQYF.

The V and J genes are TRBV4-2 and TRBJ1-6, with no clear D. This CDR3 spans 20 amino acids. V was cut by 0 bases and J by 6 bases, with 24 bases left in between. The germline CDR1 and CDR2 sequences are LGHNA and YNFKEQ. CDR3 loop: CASSQDGKGNSLLGNSPLHF. The CDR3 bases are TGTGCCAGCAGCCAAGATGGAAAGGGTAACTCCCTCCTGGGTAATTCACCCCTCCACTTT.

The V call is TRBV4-1, the J call TRBJ1-2; 10 bases fit TRBD1. The length of the CDR3 is 15 residues. Germline CDR1 and CDR2: MGHRA and YSYEKL. V trimming: 2 bases; J trimming: 8 bases; junction bases outside the gene matches: 8. CDR3 nucleotide sequence: TGCGCCAGCAGCCAACCTGACAGGGGGCGAGCGGGCTACACCTTC. As protein: CASSQPDRGRAGYTF.

The chain joins TRBV11-2 to TRBJ1-4; D may be TRBD1 (5 bases). CDR3 length equals 15 residues. CDR1 SGHAT and CDR2 FQNNGV come from the germline V gene. CDR3 protein: CDIPIAGPPNEKLFF. The DNA for the CDR3 is TGTGACATCCCCATTGCGGGGCCCCCTAATGAAAAACTGTTTTTT.

The rearrangement joins TRBV6-6 to TRBJ1-2, with TRBD1 identical over 7 bases. After removal of 10 bases from V and 5 bases from J, the junction contained 13 bases not matched to a gene. Germline CDR1 is MNHNY and CDR2 is SVGAGI (reference sequence). The CDR3 spans 14 residues. The CDR3 DNA is TGTGCCACCCTAGTAGGACAGGACAATTATGGCTACACCTTC. Amino acid sequence: CATLVGQDNYGYTF.

The CDR3 DNA is TGCAGCGTTAGTATAGGGGGCTCCGCTGAAGCTTTCTTT. Translating it yields CSVSIGGSAEAFF. This chain links TRBV29-1 with TRBJ1-1, with 7 bases matching TRBD1. The V and J ends lost 5 bases and 6 bases, in that order; junction bases with no gene match: 9. CDR1 is SQVTM, CDR2 ANQGSEA, per germline. CDR3 length: 13 residues. The entire variable domain, with the rest obtained from reference TRBV29-1 and TRBJ1-1, is as follows: SAVISQKPSRDICQRGTSLTIQCQVDSQVTMMFWYRQQPGQSLTLIATANQGSEATYESGFVIDKFPISRPNLTFSTLTVSNMSPEDSSIYLCSVSIGGSAEAFFGQGTRLTVV.

This chain connects TRBV11-2 to TRBJ2-7; 13 nucleotides line up with TRBD2. This CDR3 comprises 14 residues. The trim removed 2 bases at V and 6 bases at J, leaving 1 base unmatched. Germline-derived CDR1 and CDR2 are SGHAT and FQNNGV. The CDR3 is CASSLRTSGGEQYF. The CDR3 DNA is TGTGCCAGCAGCTTACGGACTAGCGGGGGCGAGCAGTACTTC.

The chain links TRBV7-2 to TRBJ1-5; maybe TRBD1 (5 bases). The CDR3 contains 13 residues. CDR1 and CDR2 from the germline V gene are SGHTA and FQGNSA. Deletions cut 4 bases from V and 4 bases from J, with 8 bases between. The CDR3 spells CASSSQGNQPQHF. The CDR3 nucleotides are TGTGCCAGCAGCTCTCAGGGAAATCAGCCCCAGCATTTT.

The chain is built from TRBV5-6 and TRBJ2-5; perhaps TRBD2 as D (5 bases). The length of the CDR3 is 13 residues. Germline CDR1 is SGHDT and CDR2 is YYEEEE. Trimming shortened V by 2 bases and J by 1 base, and 6 bases separated the two germline ends. The CDR3 DNA sequence: TGTGCCAGCAGCTTCAGCGGCCAAGAGACCCAGTACTTC. Protein sequence: CASSFSGQETQYF.